Sequencing of this T cell receptor beta chain was carried out in a study of T cell changes during pregnancy in multiple sclerosis. This CDR3 comprises 15 residues. Trimming pared 2 bases from V and 4 bases from J, leaving 14 bases between. Germline CDR1 SGHTA, CDR2 FQGTGA. Assay: immunoSEQ multiplex PCR; the TCRdb copy retains only in-frame clones and omits some. In the table there are about 59,000 clones, over 85% of which are singletons. This specimen consisted of CD8+ T cells from peripheral blood mononuclear cells, obtained in the third trimester of pregnancy. This sequence joins TRBV7-3 and TRBJ1-1; weak D call: TRBD1 (5 bases). The sequence was collected from a female donor with multiple sclerosis, enrolled in a pregnancy study. CDR3: CASSLGGGRVTEAFF. DNA for the CDR3: TGTGCCAGCAGCTTAGGCGGGGGGAGGGTCACTGAAGCTTTCTTT.